A single sample gave rise to the 9 T cell receptor beta chains below, sequenced in a study of T cell responses to AZD1222 COVID-19 vaccine. Profiled with immunoSEQ multiplex PCR; TCRdb holds only in-frame clones, not every one. The sample lists some 150,000 clones, 75% to 90% seen once, with around 7.8% in the top ten. The specimen was peripheral blood, collected on day 0 of AZD1222 vaccination. These receptors originate from an adult in good health.

The chain combines TRBV19 with TRBJ2-3; D unclear. The CDR3 loop spans 14 amino acids. CDR1 and CDR2 (germline): LNHDA, SQIVND (reference sequence). Trimming removed 4 bases at V and 6 bases at J, with 14 bases between. DNA for the CDR3: TGTGCCAGTAGTACGACCGACCGGCCGGATACGCAGTATTTT. Its translation is CASSTTDRPDTQYF.

This chain joins TRBV30 and TRBJ1-5, with D perhaps TRBD1 (6 bases). Germline V gene data show CDR1 as GTSNPN and CDR2 as SVGIG (reference sequence). Trimming pared 1 base from V and 7 bases from J, leaving 20 bases between. The CDR3 length is 16 residues. CDR3 region: CAWSGLGGAGSQPQHF. The CDR3 DNA sequence: TGTGCCTGGAGTGGTTTAGGGGGGGCGGGCAGCCAGCCCCAGCATTTT.

This sequence joins TRBV7-9 and TRBJ2-1; TRBD2 aligns across 7 bases. CDR3 length: 15 amino acids. In germline, CDR1 is SEHNR, CDR2 FQNEAQ (reference sequence). The J segment lost 5 bases and the V segment lost 8 bases, leaving 12 bases of the junction unmatched. Here the CDR3 reads CASRPAAGAHNEQFF. The CDR3, as DNA: TGTGCCAGCCGACCGGCCGCGGGAGCACACAATGAGCAGTTCTTC.

The chain uses TRBV20-1 and TRBJ2-5; unclear D gene. The CDR3 runs to 11 residues. CDR1 DFQATT and CDR2 SNEGSKA come from the germline V gene (reference sequence). Trimming left V 4 bases short and J 2 bases short, with 5 bases between. The chain's CDR3 is CSAIRQETQYF. For the CDR3, the DNA is TGCAGTGCTATCCGGCAAGAGACCCAGTACTTC.

This clone has more than one count but fewer than ten. The J gene is TRBJ2-2, the V gene TRBV7-2; no clear D gene. V was trimmed by 6 bases and J by 1 base, leaving 6 bases between them. The germline CDR1 and CDR2 sequences are SGHTA and FQGNSA. This CDR3 has 13 amino acids. The CDR3 loop reads CASRQQNTGELFF. The CDR3 DNA follows: TGTGCCAGCAGGCAACAGAACACCGGGGAGCTGTTTTTT. Full variable domain (missing parts from reference TRBV7-2 and TRBJ2-2): GAGVSQSPSNKVTEKGKDVELRCDPISGHTALYWYRQSLGQGLEFLIYFQGNSAPDKSGLPSDRFSAERTGGSVSTLTIQRTQQEDSAVYLCASRQQNTGELFFGEGSRLTVL.

The gene calls are TRBV24-1 and TRBJ2-7; D is unresolved. The V end lost 5 bases, the J end lost 2 bases, and 6 bases lay between the germline ends. Germline CDR1 reads KGHDR; CDR2 reads SFDVKD. This CDR3 has 12 residues. CDR3 loop: CATSVLTYEQYF. The CDR3 nucleotides read TGTGCCACCAGTGTATTAACCTACGAGCAGTACTTC.

The chain combines TRBV4-1 with TRBJ1-3, with D unclear. The ends were cut back, 0 bases at V and 0 bases at J, with 9 bases in the middle. The CDR3 consists of 16 residues. Looked up from germline, CDR1 is MGHRA and CDR2 is YSYEKL. The CDR3 sequence is CASSQDFRNSGNTIYF. CDR3 DNA sequence: TGCGCCAGCAGCCAAGATTTCCGAAACTCTGGAAACACCATATATTTT.

V and J are TRBV7-2 and TRBJ2-7; 9 bases fit TRBD2. With 2 bases clipped from V and 3 bases from J, the junction kept 11 bases outside the gene matches. The germline V gene encodes CDR1 SGHTA and CDR2 FQGNSA. The CDR3 covers 17 residues. This CDR3 reads CASSLPGPGLASYEQYF. The CDR3 DNA follows: TGTGCCAGCAGCTTACCTGGCCCGGGACTAGCTAGCTACGAGCAGTACTTC.

This clone was counted only a few times. This chain joins TRBV28 and TRBJ2-2, with D maybe TRBD1 (6 bases). The CDR3 sequence is 14 residues long. Deletions cut 8 bases from V and 4 bases from J, with 14 bases between. Germline CDR1 and CDR2: MDHEN and SYDVKM. The chain's CDR3 is CASAKGDPTGELFF. Written as DNA, the CDR3 is TGTGCCAGCGCTAAGGGGGACCCCACCGGGGAGCTGTTTTTT.